This T cell receptor beta chain is from a study of T cell responses to AZD1222 COVID-19 vaccine. Second-dose intervals of approximately 4 or approximately 12 weeks were pooled. As concerns this clone: Its antigen remains unknown.

Findings of the study overall: The number of AZD1222 recipients seropositive at baseline was only six. Increases in Spike-specific TCR breadth and depth were seen after two AZD1222 doses. Donors were largely white British and mainly female; clonal diversity was possibly underestimated.

Method: immunoSEQ multiplex PCR; TCRdb's copy keeps in-frame clones and lacks some. This table holds roughly 110,000 clones, roughly 87% found once. Trimming removed 3 bases at V and 4 bases at J, with 9 bases between. The CDR3 runs 13 residues. In germline, CDR1 is MNHEY, CDR2 SMNVEV (reference sequence). The source is an adult who received the AZD1222 COVID-19 vaccine. The sample was peripheral blood, taken 28 days after the second AZD1222 dose. The chain recombines TRBV27 with TRBJ1-1, with a weak D call TRBD1 (5 bases). The CDR3 loop is CASSFGGGTEAFF. The DNA of the CDR3 is TGTGCCAGCAGTTTCGGCGGGGGCACTGAAGCTTTCTTT.